This paragraph reports one T cell receptor (beta chain). Only in-frame clones appear in the TCRdb table, and some are missing; sequencing was by immunoSEQ multiplex PCR. The repertoire holds approximately 580,000 clones, with 75% to 85% as singletons. The data stem from a study of shared T cell receptors in the human thymus. The CDR3 loop spans 19 amino acids. CDR1 and CDR2 from the germline V gene are MNHNS and SASEGT. V lost 0 bases and J 1 base, leaving 21 bases between the germline ends. This same sample was also taken into another study, of human thymus T cells. From that paper: Healthy Finnish infants undergoing corrective surgery for congenital heart defects were used as donors. During corrective heart surgery, resections were taken, and the thymus tissue came from them. There appeared to be biased usage of V and J genes in thymic and blood repertoires. There were highly overlapping thymic repertoires among unrelated individuals, as related research reported.

The gene calls are TRBV6-1 and TRBJ1-1, with D perhaps TRBD1 (5 bases). Sequenced sample: thymocytes. The sequence derives from a boy younger than two with a congenital heart defect. This CDR3 reads CASSEALGQGKGRNTEAFF. CDR3 DNA sequence: TGTGCCAGCAGTGAAGCGCTGGGGCAGGGTAAGGGTCGGAACACTGAAGCTTTCTTT.